The subject of this entry is one T cell receptor beta chain. Its target is not known. This sample was included in a study of cytomegalovirus exposure and HLA in healthy donors. Whole-study results and caveats: Productive rates of about 90% or about 30% were seen for most TCR beta V segments in an earlier analysis.

The primer mix had 60 Vbeta and 13 Jbeta primers. Using immunoSEQ multiplex PCR, the repertoire was profiled, and TCRdb retains in-frame clones only, with some absent. The data hold tens of thousands of clones, with roughly 82% observed a single time. The V gene end was trimmed by 0 bases and the J gene end by 4 bases; junction bases not matched to a gene: 3. This CDR3 contains 15 residues. Germline CDR1 SGHDT, CDR2 YYEEEE. The source of this sequence is a woman between 18 and 30 years old in good health and CMV-seropositive. The sample comprised PBMCs. V usage is TRBV5-6 and J usage is TRBJ2-7; 11 bases match TRBD1. This CDR3 reads CASSLGGTGGYEQYF. The CDR3, as DNA: TGTGCCAGCAGCTTGGGGGGGACAGGGGGGTACGAGCAGTACTTC.